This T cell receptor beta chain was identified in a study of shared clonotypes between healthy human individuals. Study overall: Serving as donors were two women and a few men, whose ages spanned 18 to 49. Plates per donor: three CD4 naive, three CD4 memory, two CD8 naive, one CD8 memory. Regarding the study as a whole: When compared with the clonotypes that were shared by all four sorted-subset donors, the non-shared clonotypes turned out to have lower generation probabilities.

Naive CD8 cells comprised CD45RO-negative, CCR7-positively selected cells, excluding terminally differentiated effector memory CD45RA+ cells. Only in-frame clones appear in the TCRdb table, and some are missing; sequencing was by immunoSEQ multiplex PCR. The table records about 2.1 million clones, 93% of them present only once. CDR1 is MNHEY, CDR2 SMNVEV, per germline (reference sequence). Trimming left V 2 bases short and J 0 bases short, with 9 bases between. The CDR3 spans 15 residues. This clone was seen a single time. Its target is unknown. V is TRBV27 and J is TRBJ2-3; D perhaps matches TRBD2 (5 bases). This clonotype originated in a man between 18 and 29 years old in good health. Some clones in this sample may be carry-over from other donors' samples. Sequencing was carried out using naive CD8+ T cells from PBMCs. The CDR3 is CASSLREPSTDTQYF. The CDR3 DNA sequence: TGTGCCAGCAGTTTAAGGGAGCCGAGCACAGATACGCAGTATTTT.